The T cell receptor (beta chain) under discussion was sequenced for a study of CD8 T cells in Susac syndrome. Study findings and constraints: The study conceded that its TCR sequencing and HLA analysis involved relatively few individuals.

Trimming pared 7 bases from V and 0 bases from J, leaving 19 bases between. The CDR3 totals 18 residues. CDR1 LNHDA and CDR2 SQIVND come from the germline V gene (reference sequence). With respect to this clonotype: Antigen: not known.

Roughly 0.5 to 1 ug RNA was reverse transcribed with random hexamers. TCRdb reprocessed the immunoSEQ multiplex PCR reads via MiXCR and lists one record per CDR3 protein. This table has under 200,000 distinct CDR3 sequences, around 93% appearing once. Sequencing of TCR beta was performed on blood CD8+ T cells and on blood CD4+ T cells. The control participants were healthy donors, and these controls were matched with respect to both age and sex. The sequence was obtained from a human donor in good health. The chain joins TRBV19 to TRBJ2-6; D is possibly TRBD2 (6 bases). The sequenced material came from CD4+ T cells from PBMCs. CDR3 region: CASTPKSRGSSGANVLTF. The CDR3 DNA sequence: TGTGCCAGTACCCCTAAGTCCCGGGGGAGCTCTGGGGCCAACGTCCTGACTTTC.